The source of this TCR beta chain is a study of T-cell reconstitution after alpha-beta-depleted transplantation in children (dated by TCRdb to about 2016). In the study overall: Using TCR repertoire profiling, the study followed T-cell immune reconstitution in a quantitative way in children after TCRalphabeta/CD19-depleted allogeneic hematopoietic cell transplantation.

As for this clonotype: The antigen this receptor binds is unknown. Per-nucleotide qualities are absent, and no much larger clonotype sits a single base away.

Library preparation used PCR. Sequencing instrument: Illumina HiSeq 2500. To normalize quantification of the TCRbeta repertoire, the TCR libraries were built with molecular barcoding that relied on unique molecular identifiers. TCRdb redid the processing of the public reads, applying fastp at Q25 and MiXCR, and retained in-frame beta chains. Every CDR3 protein is listed once, alongside the most common genes and DNA of its rows. The sample table records approximately 510,000 distinct CDR3 sequences; roughly 18% of these occur just once. The ten most abundant clones make up roughly 3.3% of the sample. The V end loses 3 bases and the J end loses 0 bases, and a stretch of 18 bases separates them. The CDR3 spans 18 residues, from the cysteine through the phenylalanine. The kept DNA is CDR3 alone, 54 bases in frame from the first base.

The sequence joins TRBV12-3 or TRBV12-4 to TRBJ2-1; a tentative D match to TRBD1 spans 6 bases. The receptor comes from a human donor who donated a stem cell graft to a child with acute lymphoblastic leukemia. The starting material was PBMCs from the stem cell graft donor, obtained from the stem cell graft. The nucleotides read TGTGCCAGCAGTTTCTCGGGTTCGAGGGGGAGCTCCTACAATGAGCAGTTCTTC. Its translation reads: CASSFSGSRGSSYNEQFF.